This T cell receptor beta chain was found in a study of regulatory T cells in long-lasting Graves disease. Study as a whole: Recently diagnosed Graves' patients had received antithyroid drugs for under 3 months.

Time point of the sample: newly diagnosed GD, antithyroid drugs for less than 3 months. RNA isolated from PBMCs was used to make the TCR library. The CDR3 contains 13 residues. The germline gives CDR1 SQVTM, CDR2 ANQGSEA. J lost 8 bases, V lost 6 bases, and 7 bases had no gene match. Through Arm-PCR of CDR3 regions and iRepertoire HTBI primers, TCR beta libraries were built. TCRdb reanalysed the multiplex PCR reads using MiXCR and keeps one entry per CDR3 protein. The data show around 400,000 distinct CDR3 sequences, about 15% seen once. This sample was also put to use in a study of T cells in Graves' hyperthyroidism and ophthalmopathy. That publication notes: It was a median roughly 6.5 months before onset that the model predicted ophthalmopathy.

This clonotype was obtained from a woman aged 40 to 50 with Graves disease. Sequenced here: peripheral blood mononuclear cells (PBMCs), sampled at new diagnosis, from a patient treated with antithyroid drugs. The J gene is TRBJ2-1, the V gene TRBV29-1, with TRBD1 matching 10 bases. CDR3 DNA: TGCAGCGTCGCTGACAGGGGGCGGGATGAGCAGTTCTTC. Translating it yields CSVADRGRDEQFF.